This TCR beta chain was sequenced in a study of HIV-infected patients and healthy controls. Trimming cost V 0 bases and J 5 bases, with 18 bases left between them. The CDR3 is 16 residues long. Germline V gene sequence: CDR1 SGHDT, CDR2 YYEEEE. Regarding the study as a whole: In HIV-infected patients, the apparent post-therapy Gini index recovery did not replicate in size-matched data.

About 550 ng RNA was reverse transcribed with alpha and beta constant-region primers. Alpha and beta chain libraries were made separately by chain-specific third strand synthesis with multiplexing indices. All rearrangements within a chain used one primer pair; cDNA molecules carried barcodes. The library got P5 and P7 elements plus a second index, then an approximately 24-cycle PCR. Each CDR3 protein gets one entry after TCRdb re-called the 5' RACE reads with MiXCR. This table holds 10,000 to 11,000 distinct CDR3 sequences, under 11% found once. All unsorted peripheral T cells were captured because whole blood was used without fractionation. The RNA source was a roughly 2.5 ml peripheral blood draw. At least ten counts were recorded for this clonotype. Its antigen is unidentified.

This sequence was found in an adult with HIV infection. The chain links TRBV5-6 to TRBJ2-7; unclear D gene. The material was blood, obtained before antiretroviral therapy. This CDR3 is CASSLGLLDINNEQYF. CDR3 DNA sequence: TGTGCCAGCAGCTTGGGTCTATTAGACATTAACAACGAGCAGTACTTC.